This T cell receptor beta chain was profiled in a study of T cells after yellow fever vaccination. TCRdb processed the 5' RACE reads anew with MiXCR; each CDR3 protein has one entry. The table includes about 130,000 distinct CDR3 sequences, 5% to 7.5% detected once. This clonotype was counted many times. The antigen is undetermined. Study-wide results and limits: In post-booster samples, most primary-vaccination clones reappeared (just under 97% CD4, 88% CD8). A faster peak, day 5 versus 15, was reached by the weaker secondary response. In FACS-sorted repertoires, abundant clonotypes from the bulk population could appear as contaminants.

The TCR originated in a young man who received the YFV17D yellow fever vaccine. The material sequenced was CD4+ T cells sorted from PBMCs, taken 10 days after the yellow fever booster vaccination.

The CDR3 loop is CASRRTGQETQYF. The CDR3 DNA is TGTGCCAGCAGAAGAACAGGACAAGAGACCCAGTACTTC. This sequence joins TRBV2 and TRBJ2-5, with D possibly being TRBD1 (5 bases). Trimming removed 6 bases from V and 2 bases from J, with 10 bases in between. Germline CDR1 reads SNHLY; CDR2 reads FYNNEI. The CDR3 contains 13 residues.